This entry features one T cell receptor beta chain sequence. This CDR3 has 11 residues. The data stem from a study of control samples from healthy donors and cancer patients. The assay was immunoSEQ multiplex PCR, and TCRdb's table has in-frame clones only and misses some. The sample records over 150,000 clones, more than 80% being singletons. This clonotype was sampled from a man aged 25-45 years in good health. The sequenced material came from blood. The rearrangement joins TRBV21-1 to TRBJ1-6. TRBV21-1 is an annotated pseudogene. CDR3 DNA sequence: TGTGCCCGTCAAGGGTGTTCACCCCTCCACTTT. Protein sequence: CARQGCSPLHF.